These 9 T cell receptor beta chains share one sample of origin, sequenced in a study of technical replicates of blood from a handful of donors (dated by TCRdb to the late 2010s). Receptor libraries were prepared by the immunoSEQ multiplex PCR assay. As stored in TCRdb, this immuneACCESS dataset retains in-frame rearrangements with V and J assigned. A fraction of the clones does not appear; measured against another copy, unresolved V genes explain less than half of the discrepancy, and the remainder lacks a known reason. This sample gives roughly 80,000 clones in total; approximately 93% of them show up just once. The ten largest make up roughly 0.37% of the sample. The material sequenced was T cells isolated from PBMCs. The receptors were gathered from a human donor in good health.

V usage is TRBV11-1 and J usage is TRBJ2-7; a possible D gene is TRBD2 (6 bases). This CDR3 spans 15 amino acids. Germline-derived CDR1 and CDR2 are SGHAT and FQDESV (reference sequence). Trimming removed 5 bases from V and 3 bases from J, with 17 bases in between. The CDR3 protein is CASSINSGALYEQYF. For the CDR3, the DNA is TGTGCCAGCAGCATAAACTCGGGAGCCCTCTACGAGCAGTACTTC. The variable domain in full, completed from reference TRBV11-1 and TRBJ2-7, reads EAEVAQSPRYKITEKSQAVAFWCDPISGHATLYWYRQILGQGPELLVQFQDESVVDDSQLPKDRFSAERLKGVDSTLKIQPAELGDSAMYLCASSINSGALYEQYFGPGTRLTVT.

This sequence joins TRBV12-5 and TRBJ1-1; 9 positions match TRBD1. Trimming took 5 bases from V and 4 from J; bases not matched to a gene: 11. The CDR3 runs 16 residues. Per germline, CDR1 LGHNT and CDR2 FRNRAP. Here the CDR3 reads CASGATGGAGITEAFF. CDR3 bases: TGTGCTAGTGGTGCAACAGGGGGCGCAGGTATCACTGAAGCTTTCTTT.

V gene TRBV6-6 combines with J gene TRBJ2-7; D remains unclear. CDR1 MNHNY and CDR2 SVGAGI come from the germline V gene (reference sequence). The CDR3 length is 16 residues. Trimming stripped 0 bases from V and 0 bases from J, with 12 bases between. The CDR3 loop is CASSYSYPESSYEQYF. The CDR3 nucleotides are TGTGCCAGCAGTTACTCTTACCCCGAGAGCTCCTACGAGCAGTACTTC.

The rearrangement joins TRBV9 to TRBJ2-3, with 14 bases aligning to TRBD2. CDR1 is SGDLS, CDR2 YYNGEE, per germline. The V gene end was trimmed by 6 bases and the J gene end by 6 bases; junction bases not matched to a gene: 12. This CDR3 has 17 amino acids. The CDR3 sequence is CASTEGGTSGSSDTQYF. The DNA of the CDR3 is TGTGCCAGCACGGAGGGGGGGACTAGCGGGAGTTCTGATACGCAGTATTTT.

The V gene is TRBV6-5, the J gene TRBJ1-1; D is ambiguous. This CDR3 has 14 residues. Trimming cost V 2 bases and J 0 bases, with 7 bases left between them. From germline, CDR1 is MNHEY and CDR2 SVGAGI. The CDR3 nucleotides are TGTGCCAGCAGTTACAGGGAGTTGAACACTGAAGCTTTCTTT. Translation gives CASSYRELNTEAFF.

The V gene is TRBV11-3, the J gene TRBJ1-1; TRBD1 aligns across 9 bases. J gave up 6 bases and V 0 bases, and 11 bases lay outside the gene matches. CDR1 SGHNT and CDR2 YENEEA come from the germline V gene. CDR3 length equals 17 residues. The CDR3 loop reads CASSLDGTGNIGAEAFF. CDR3 sequence (DNA): TGTGCCAGCAGCTTAGACGGGACAGGGAATATAGGTGCTGAAGCTTTCTTT. Full variable domain (rest looked up from reference TRBV11-3 and TRBJ1-1): EAGVVQSPRYKIIEKKQPVAFWCNPISGHNTLYWYLQNLGQGPELLIRYENEEAVDDSQLPKDRFSAERLKGVDSTLKIQPAELGDSAVYLCASSLDGTGNIGAEAFFGQGTRLTVV.

The J gene is TRBJ2-1, the V gene TRBV23-1; TRBD2 matches at 10 bases. TRBV23-1 is known as an ORF, though its function is uncertain. The CDR3 is made up of 13 amino acids. The trim removed 0 bases at V and 15 bases at J, leaving 5 bases unmatched. CDR3 in amino acids: CASSQSKASGRFF. The CDR3 nucleotides read TGCGCCAGCAGTCAATCTAAGGCTAGCGGGAGGTTCTTC.

This rearrangement joins TRBV19 to TRBJ1-2; D remains unclear. V lost 3 bases, J lost 2 bases, and 13 bases lay in between. Per the germline V gene, CDR1 is LNHDA and CDR2 is SQIVND (reference sequence). The CDR3 runs 15 residues. DNA of the CDR3: TGTGCCAGTAGTATGGCGGCTTACTCCAACTATGGCTACACCTTC. Translating it yields CASSMAAYSNYGYTF. The variable domain in full, with the rest retrieved from reference TRBV19 and TRBJ1-2, is DGGITQSPKYLFRKEGQNVTLSCEQNLNHDAMYWYRQDPGQGLRLIYYSQIVNDFQKGDIAEGYSVSREKKESFPLTVTSAQKNPTAFYLCASSMAAYSNYGYTFGSGTRLTVV.

The J gene is TRBJ1-1, the V gene TRBV7-9, with TRBD1 matching 7 bases. V shed 3 bases and J 0 bases; nucleotides not matched to a gene: 7. CDR1 and CDR2 (germline): SEHNR, FQNEAQ (reference sequence). CDR3 length: 16 residues. CDR3 region: CASSFFRGTMNTEAFF. The CDR3 DNA is TGTGCCAGCAGCTTCTTCAGGGGGACGATGAACACTGAAGCTTTCTTT.